The next 20 T cell receptor beta chains were all read from a single sample in a study of blood T cell repertoires in COVID-19. The method was immunoSEQ multiplex PCR; TCRdb's version includes in-frame clones alone and lacks a portion of them. The sample lists around 300,000 clones; about 87% were seen once. Sequences were obtained from peripheral blood. The receptors stem from a woman aged 40 to 55 with acute or convalescent COVID-19.

The chain uses TRBV30 and TRBJ1-5; 9 bases are shared with TRBD1. V shed 3 bases and J 1 base; nucleotides not matched to a gene: 19. Germline CDR1 is GTSNPN and CDR2 is SVGIG (reference sequence). The CDR3 consists of 20 residues. This chain's CDR3 is CAWSSPRQGGSYRSNQPQHF. The CDR3 DNA reads as TGTGCCTGGAGCTCACCTCGACAGGGGGGGAGTTATAGGAGCAATCAGCCCCAGCATTTT.

The chain carries TRBV7-2 and TRBJ1-2; D might be TRBD1 (5 bases). The CDR3 totals 14 residues. Germline V gives CDR1 SGHTA, CDR2 FQGNSA. Trimming shortened V by 5 bases and J by 2 bases, and 12 bases separated the two germline ends. CDR3 sequence reads: CASSRGGNNYGYTF. CDR3 coding DNA: TGTGCCAGCAGCAGGGGAGGAAACAACTATGGCTACACCTTC.

The J gene is TRBJ1-5, the V gene TRBV3-1 (or the pseudogene TRBV3-2); D may be TRBD1 (5 bases). The CDR3 totals 15 residues. V lost 0 bases to trimming and J lost 7 bases, with 13 bases between them. Per the germline V gene, CDR1 is LGHDT and CDR2 is YNNKEL (reference sequence). CDR3 sequence reads: CASSQDWQGRQPQHF. The CDR3 DNA is TGTGCCAGCAGCCAAGATTGGCAGGGTCGACAGCCCCAGCATTTT.

This chain links TRBV29-1 with TRBJ1-5, with TRBD1 matching over 10 bases. V was clipped by 4 bases and J by 3 bases; unmatched bases: 6. Germline V CDR1 and CDR2: SQVTM, ANQGSEA. The CDR3 extends over 15 amino acids. The DNA for the CDR3 is TGCAGCGTTGGGGGACAGGGGAACTCCAATCAGCCCCAGCATTTT. Its protein is CSVGGQGNSNQPQHF.

V is TRBV4-2 and J is TRBJ1-2; the match to TRBD1 covers 10 bases. This CDR3 region has 16 residues. Germline assignment: CDR1 LGHNA and CDR2 YNFKEQ. V gave up 1 base and J gave up 6 bases; unmatched junction bases: 8. This CDR3 reads CASSQAGEGQGHGYTF. The CDR3 coding sequence is TGTGCCAGCAGCCAAGCGGGAGAGGGACAGGGGCATGGCTACACCTTC.

The chain uses TRBV27 and TRBJ1-3; the D gene is possibly TRBD1 (5 bases). Germline loops: CDR1 MNHEY, CDR2 SMNVEV (reference sequence). V lost 5 bases to trimming and J lost 4 bases, with 15 bases between them. The CDR3 sequence is 15 residues long. CDR3 nucleotides: TGTGCCAGCAGTGTCACAGGTCTCTCGGGAAACACCATATATTTT. Translating it yields CASSVTGLSGNTIYF.

The rearrangement links TRBV5-1 to TRBJ1-1, with TRBD1 as a possible D gene (6 bases). V was pared by 4 bases and J by 0 bases, with 16 bases between. The CDR3 contains 16 residues. Germline values: CDR1 SGHRS, CDR2 YFSETQ. This CDR3 is CASSPVPTGLNTEAFF. The CDR3 DNA reads as TGCGCCAGCAGCCCTGTCCCCACAGGGTTGAACACTGAAGCTTTCTTT.

As for this clone: Other DNA sequences in the same sample also yield this CDR3. This sequence joins TRBV18 and TRBJ1-2, with no clear D. CDR3 length: 13 amino acids. Trimming removed 2 bases at V and 2 bases at J, with 6 bases between. The germline V gene encodes CDR1 KGHSH and CDR2 LQKENI. The CDR3 nucleotides read TGTGCCAGCTCACCAGCCAGAAACTATGGCTACACCTTC. Protein: CASSPARNYGYTF. Combining the CDR3 with reference TRBV18 and TRBJ1-2 gives the whole variable domain NAGVMQNPRHLVRRRGQEARLRCSPMKGHSHVYWYRQLPEEGLKFMVYLQKENIIDESGMPKERFSAEFPKEGPSILRIQQVVRGDSAAYFCASSPARNYGYTFGSGTRLTVV.

This chain uses TRBV5-1 with TRBJ2-5, with 7 bases that match TRBD1. V trimming: 9 bases; J trimming: 1 base; junction bases outside the gene matches: 12. The CDR3 has 15 residues. CDR1 is SGHRS and CDR2 is YFSETQ in the germline V gene. The CDR3 sequence is CATTYRGAIQETQYF. CDR3 nucleotide sequence: TGCGCCACCACCTACAGGGGCGCAATCCAAGAGACCCAGTACTTC.

The V call is TRBV10-1, the J call TRBJ1-1; tentative D call: TRBD1 (6 bases). CDR3 length: 12 residues. Germline CDR1 and CDR2: WNHNN and SYGVQD (reference sequence). V lost 5 bases and J 5 bases, leaving 9 bases between the germline ends. The CDR3 DNA sequence: TGCGCCAGCAGTAAGGGGGGGACTGAAGCTTTCTTT. This codes for CASSKGGTEAFF.

The gene calls are TRBV7-3 and TRBJ1-1; D is ambiguous. V was shortened by 2 bases and J by 5 bases, with 18 bases between the two germline ends. The germline V gene has CDR1 SGHTA and CDR2 FQGTGA. The CDR3 contains 16 residues. The CDR3 nucleotides are TGTGCCAGCAGCTTAGAGGTTGCTTACGGTGCGACTGAAGCTTTCTTT. Amino acid sequence: CASSLEVAYGATEAFF.

V usage is TRBV7-2 and J usage is TRBJ1-5; D may be TRBD1 (5 bases). The CDR3 sequence is 13 residues long. Trimming cost V 5 bases and J 5 bases, with 10 bases left between them. Germline CDR1 is SGHTA and CDR2 is FQGNSA. CDR3 amino acids: CASSVDRDQPQHF. The CDR3 DNA reads as TGTGCCAGCAGCGTAGACAGAGATCAGCCCCAGCATTTT. Variable domain in full (rest from reference TRBV7-2 and TRBJ1-5): GAGVSQSPSNKVTEKGKDVELRCDPISGHTALYWYRQSLGQGLEFLIYFQGNSAPDKSGLPSDRFSAERTGGSVSTLTIQRTQQEDSAVYLCASSVDRDQPQHFGDGTRLSIL.

The gene calls are TRBV18 and TRBJ1-3; no reliable D call. The germline gives CDR1 KGHSH, CDR2 LQKENI. Deletions cut 0 bases from V and 4 bases from J, with 13 bases between. The CDR3 is 16 amino acids. CDR3 in amino acids: CASSPPSGPVGNTIYF. CDR3 DNA sequence: TGTGCCAGCTCACCACCGAGCGGCCCGGTCGGAAACACCATATATTTT. Looking up the rest from reference TRBV18 and TRBJ1-3 gives the full variable domain: NAGVMQNPRHLVRRRGQEARLRCSPMKGHSHVYWYRQLPEEGLKFMVYLQKENIIDESGMPKERFSAEFPKEGPSILRIQQVVRGDSAAYFCASSPPSGPVGNTIYFGEGSWLTVV.

The rearrangement uses TRBV7-2 and TRBJ1-6; 10 bases are shared with TRBD1. The CDR3 totals 16 residues. Germline loops: CDR1 SGHTA, CDR2 FQGNSA. Trimming removed 2 bases from V and 9 bases from J; junction bases left unmatched: 7. The CDR3, as DNA: TGTGCCAGCAGCTTACCGGGACAGGGGCATAGTTCACCCCTCCACTTT. It yields the protein CASSLPGQGHSSPLHF.

This chain uses TRBV5-1 with TRBJ1-1, with unresolved D. Germline CDR1 and CDR2: SGHRS and YFSETQ. This CDR3 is built from 14 residues. V lost 0 bases and J lost 1, with 7 bases in between. In DNA, the CDR3 is TGCGCCAGCAGCTTGGACAGACCGAACACTGAAGCTTTCTTT. Amino acids: CASSLDRPNTEAFF.

The chain has TRBV18 and TRBJ2-2, with a weak D call TRBD1 (6 bases). With 2 bases removed from V and 4 bases from J, the gap between germline ends came to 14 bases. Per the germline V gene, CDR1 is KGHSH and CDR2 is LQKENI. This CDR3 has 16 residues. The CDR3 is CASSPAVTGGTGELFF. CDR3 in DNA: TGTGCCAGCTCACCAGCGGTGACAGGAGGCACCGGGGAGCTGTTTTTT. The entire variable domain, with the rest obtained from reference TRBV18 and TRBJ2-2, is as follows: NAGVMQNPRHLVRRRGQEARLRCSPMKGHSHVYWYRQLPEEGLKFMVYLQKENIIDESGMPKERFSAEFPKEGPSILRIQQVVRGDSAAYFCASSPAVTGGTGELFFGEGSRLTVL.

The genes are TRBV5-1 and TRBJ2-5; 9 bases line up with TRBD2. Germline CDR1 and CDR2: SGHRS and YFSETQ. The CDR3 is 14 amino acids. Unmatched junction bases numbered 8, after V lost 6 bases and J lost 5 bases. CDR3 residues: CASTAGGYRETQYF. As DNA, the CDR3 is TGCGCCAGCACTGCGGGGGGGTATAGGGAGACCCAGTACTTC.

J is TRBJ2-2 and V is TRBV6-4; a possible D gene is TRBD1 (7 bases). This CDR3 has 14 residues. The germline V gene has CDR1 MRHNA and CDR2 SNTAGT. The germline V and J ends were trimmed by 9 bases and 5 bases, with 16 bases remaining between them. The CDR3 bases are TGTGCCAGTAGTCCGGAGGGGGCGACCGGGGAGCTGTTTTTT. It translates to CASSPEGATGELFF.

This chain links TRBV6-6 with TRBJ1-5; the match to TRBD1 covers 8 bases. The CDR3 is 15 residues long. Germline CDR1 and CDR2: MNHNY and SVGAGI (reference sequence). Trimming at V came to 2 bases and at J to 2 bases, leaving 2 bases not matched to a gene. CDR3 region: CASSYVGQGNQPQHF. The CDR3 nucleotides read TGTGCCAGCAGTTACGTGGGACAGGGCAATCAGCCCCAGCATTTT.

J is TRBJ1-2 and V is TRBV2, with 7 bases identical to TRBD1. This CDR3 is built from 12 residues. V was pared by 7 bases and J by 4 bases, with 3 bases of the junction left unmatched. From germline, CDR1 is SNHLY and CDR2 FYNNEI. CDR3 sequence reads: CASKGQLYGYTF. CDR3 DNA sequence: TGTGCCAGCAAGGGACAGCTCTATGGCTACACCTTC.